The rows below give T cell receptor beta chains drawn from one sample of a study of cytomegalovirus exposure and HLA in healthy donors. Produced via immunoSEQ multiplex PCR; TCRdb's table is partial and in-frame only. The sample holds 150,000 to 200,000 clones; just under 80% are singletons and the top ten take roughly 10%. Sequenced: PBMCs. The receptors shown here come from a man younger than 30 in good health and CMV-seropositive. The CDR3 runs from the conserved cysteine through the conserved F or W. Each record gives: D gene, clone size, V gene, J gene, CDR3 protein, CDR3 DNA. D genes are given only for firm matches. Expanded clones are given a class, and other clones once, few, many or no size at all.

>TRBD2|-|TRBV6-6|TRBJ2-5
CASSYGLAGGETQYF
TGTGCCAGCAGTTACGGTCTAGCGGGCGGAGAGACCCAGTACTTC
>-|few|TRBV7-2|TRBJ2-6
CASSPDGIGSGANVLTF
TGTGCCAGCAGCCCGGACGGGATAGGTTCTGGGGCCAACGTCCTGACTTTC
>TRBD1|-|TRBV19|TRBJ1-2
CASSLKRDRVGYTF
TGTGCCAGTAGCCTCAAACGGGACAGGGTTGGCTACACCTTC
>-|-|TRBV5-5|TRBJ1-1
CASSPQGRNTEAFF
TGTGCCAGCAGTCCCCAGGGGCGGAACACTGAAGCTTTCTTT
>TRBD1|-|TRBV7-9|TRBJ2-5
CASSLVTDRNGLETQYF
TGTGCCAGCAGCTTAGTGACGGACAGGAATGGTTTAGAGACCCAGTACTTC
>-|-|TRBV7-9|TRBJ1-1
CASSLEVPGGPEAFF
TGTGCCAGCAGCTTAGAGGTCCCGGGGGGCCCTGAAGCTTTCTTT
>-|-|TRBV7-2|TRBJ2-1
CASRLGLPNYNEQFF
TGTGCCAGTCGACTCGGACTCCCAAACTACAATGAGCAGTTCTTC
>-|-|TRBV6-6|TRBJ2-7
CASQSVHEQYF
TGTGCCAGCCAAAGCGTTCACGAGCAGTACTTC
>TRBD1|once|TRBV4-1|TRBJ1-2
CASSQGQGGGYTF
TGCGCCAGCAGCCAAGGACAGGGGGGTGGCTACACCTTC
>TRBD2|-|TRBV10-1|TRBJ2-2
CASSAGTSGIFGQWELFF
TGCGCCAGCAGTGCCGGGACTAGCGGGATTTTCGGTCAGTGGGAGCTGTTTTTT
>TRBD1|-|TRBV7-3|TRBJ1-1
CASSLGGTGETEAFF
TGTGCCAGCAGCTTAGGTGGGACAGGGGAGACTGAAGCTTTCTTT
>-|-|TRBV19|TRBJ1-5
CASSIDLDNLNQPQHF
TGTGCCAGTAGTATAGATCTCGACAATCTCAATCAGCCCCAGCATTTT
>TRBD1|-|TRBV7-9|TRBJ1-2
CASSTARTGPFYGYTF
TGTGCCAGCAGCACCGCTAGGACAGGCCCCTTCTATGGCTACACCTTC
>-|-|TRBV4-1|TRBJ2-7
CASSLQNREYNDEQYF
TGCGCCAGCAGCCTTCAAAATAGAGAATATAACGACGAGCAGTACTTC
>-|few|TRBV19|TRBJ1-1
CASSIEAGEAFF
TGTGCCAGTAGTATAGAAGCGGGGGAAGCTTTCTTT
>TRBD1|-|TRBV10-3|TRBJ1-1
CAISAAYRGTEAFF
TGTGCCATCAGCGCAGCCTACAGGGGCACTGAAGCTTTCTTT
>-|-|TRBV28|TRBJ2-3
CASSLGALSPTDTQYF
TGTGCCAGCAGTTTGGGAGCGCTTTCCCCCACAGATACGCAGTATTTT
>TRBD2|-|TRBV27|TRBJ2-3
CASSRRALAGATDTQYF
TGTGCCAGCAGCCGGCGGGCTTTAGCGGGAGCAACAGATACGCAGTATTTT
>-|-|TRBV28|TRBJ1-2
CASTNPSGGGYYGYTF
TGTGCCAGCACTAACCCGTCCGGGGGAGGTTACTATGGCTACACCTTC
>-|-|TRBV10-3|TRBJ2-2
CAISVTGPANTGELFF
TGTGCCATCAGTGTCACAGGCCCGGCGAACACCGGGGAGCTGTTTTTT
>TRBD1|-|TRBV6-5|TRBJ1-5
CASSPTGANQPQHF
TGTGCCAGCAGCCCGACAGGGGCTAATCAGCCCCAGCATTTT
>-|-|TRBV30|TRBJ1-5
CAWSVQSDYQPQHF
TGTGCCTGGAGTGTACAGTCGGATTACCAGCCCCAGCATTTT
>-|-|TRBV19|TRBJ1-4
CASSPLLWNEKLFF
TGTGCCAGTAGTCCACTCCTTTGGAATGAAAAACTGTTTTTT
>TRBD2|-|TRBV6-4|TRBJ2-1
CASSLAGGYNEQFF
TGTGCCAGCAGCTTAGCGGGTGGGTACAATGAGCAGTTCTTC
>TRBD2|few|TRBV2|TRBJ2-5
CASAGLAGETQYF
TGTGCCAGCGCCGGGCTAGCGGGAGAGACCCAGTACTTC
>TRBD1|few|TRBV5-6|TRBJ2-7
CASSFLGTGREQYF
TGTGCCAGCAGCTTCCTTGGGACAGGGAGGGAGCAGTACTTC
>-|-|TRBV15|TRBJ2-1
CATSRVAGSYNEQFF
TGTGCCACCAGCAGAGTTGCAGGCTCCTACAATGAGCAGTTCTTC
>TRBD2|-|TRBV30|TRBJ2-2
CACQISGRVSGELFF
TGTGCCTGCCAGATTAGCGGGAGGGTATCCGGGGAGCTGTTTTTT
>-|few|TRBV7-2|TRBJ2-7
CASKVAADLSYEQYF
TGTGCCAGCAAGGTAGCGGCTGATCTCTCCTACGAGCAGTACTTC
>-|-|TRBV7-8|TRBJ1-5
CASSLTDSNQPQHF
TGTGCCAGCAGCTTGACAGATAGCAATCAGCCCCAGCATTTT
>-|-|TRBV18|TRBJ2-7
CASSRQASGGTGPNEQYF
TGTGCCAGCTCACGGCAGGCCTCGGGAGGGACAGGGCCCAACGAGCAGTACTTC
>-|-|TRBV10-1|TRBJ1-1
CASGRDKTSMNTEAFF
TGCGCCAGCGGGAGGGACAAAACCTCCATGAACACTGAAGCTTTCTTT
>TRBD1|-|TRBV5-1|TRBJ1-3
CASSLNRGPSPGNTIYF
TGCGCCAGCAGCTTGAACAGGGGCCCCTCTCCTGGAAACACCATATATTTT
>-|few|TRBV4-1|TRBJ2-2
CASSQVSGGARTGELFF
TGCGCCAGCAGCCAAGTTAGTGGGGGGGCCAGAACCGGGGAGCTGTTTTTT
>-|-|TRBV28|TRBJ1-1
CASRSFPGGITEAFF
TGTGCCAGCCGTTCTTTCCCCGGGGGGATCACTGAAGCTTTCTTT
>-|-|TRBV28|TRBJ1-2
CASSLWGLAGYTF
TGTGCCAGCAGTTTATGGGGACTCGCTGGCTACACCTTC
>-|-|TRBV7-9|TRBJ1-2
CASSFVGETNGGYTF
TGTGCCAGCAGCTTCGTAGGCGAGACCAACGGGGGCTACACCTTC
>-|-|TRBV30|TRBJ2-7
CAWSRTHSPYEQYF
TGTGCCTGGAGTAGGACTCACTCCCCCTACGAGCAGTACTTC
>TRBD2|-|TRBV29-1|TRBJ2-7
CSVVGGSNSYEQYF
TGCAGCGTTGTGGGGGGGTCGAACTCCTACGAGCAGTACTTC
>TRBD2|few|TRBV20-1|TRBJ2-7
CSARGVREQYF
TGCAGTGCCCGGGGGGTACGGGAGCAGTACTTC